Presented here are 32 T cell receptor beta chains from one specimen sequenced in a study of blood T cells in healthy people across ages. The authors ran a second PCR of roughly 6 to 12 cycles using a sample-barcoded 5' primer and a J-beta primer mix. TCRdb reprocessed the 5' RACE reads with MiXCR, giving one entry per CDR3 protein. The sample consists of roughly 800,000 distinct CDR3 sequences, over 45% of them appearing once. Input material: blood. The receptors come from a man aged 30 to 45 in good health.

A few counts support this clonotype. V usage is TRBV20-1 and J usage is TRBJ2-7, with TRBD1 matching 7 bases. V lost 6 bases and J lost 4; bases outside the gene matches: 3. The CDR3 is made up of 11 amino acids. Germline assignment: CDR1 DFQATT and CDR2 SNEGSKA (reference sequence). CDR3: CSAYRGYEQYF. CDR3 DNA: TGCAGTGCGTACAGGGGTTACGAGCAGTACTTC.

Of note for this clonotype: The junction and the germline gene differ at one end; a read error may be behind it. The CDR3 is CSAREDSWEETQYF. In DNA form, the CDR3 reads TGCAGTGCTAGAGAAGATAGTTGGGAAGAGACTCAGTACTTC. The chain joins TRBV20-1 to TRBJ2-5; D unclear. The CDR3 spans 14 residues. Germline assignment: CDR1 DFQATT and CDR2 SNEGSKA (reference sequence).

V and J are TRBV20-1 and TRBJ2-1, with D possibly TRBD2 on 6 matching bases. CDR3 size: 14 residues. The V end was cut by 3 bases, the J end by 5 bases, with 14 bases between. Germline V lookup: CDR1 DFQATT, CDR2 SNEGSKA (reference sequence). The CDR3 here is CSASFGTGHNEQFF. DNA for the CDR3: TGCAGTGCTAGTTTCGGGACTGGACACAATGAGCAGTTCTTC.

CDR3 sequence reads: CAPRTSGVKNLNTDTQYF. CDR3 bases: TGTGCCCCCAGGACTAGCGGGGTGAAAAATCTCAACACAGATACGCAGTATTTT. The chain has TRBV10-3 and TRBJ2-3; 12 bases map to TRBD2. The germline gives CDR1 ENHRY, CDR2 SYGVKD. The CDR3 is 18 amino acids. The V segment lost 11 bases and the J segment 2 bases; nucleotides outside the gene matches: 17.

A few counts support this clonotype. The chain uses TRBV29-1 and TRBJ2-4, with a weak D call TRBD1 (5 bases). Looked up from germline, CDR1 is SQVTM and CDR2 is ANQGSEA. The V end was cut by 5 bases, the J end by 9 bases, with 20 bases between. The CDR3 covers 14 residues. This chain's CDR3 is CSVQDKPSFPIQYF. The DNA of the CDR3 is TGCAGCGTTCAGGACAAGCCCTCTTTCCCCATTCAGTACTTC.

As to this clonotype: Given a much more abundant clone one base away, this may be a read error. CDR3 sequence reads: CASSLTSSSYNEQYF. The CDR3 coding sequence is TGTGCCAGCAGCCTGACTTCGAGCTCCTACAATGAGCAGTACTTC. The chain carries TRBV7-8 and TRBJ2-1; D not resolved. TRBJ2-7 matches the DNA end more closely, so the J call is doubtful. The CDR3 length is 15 residues. Germline CDR1 and CDR2: SGHVS and FQNEAQ.

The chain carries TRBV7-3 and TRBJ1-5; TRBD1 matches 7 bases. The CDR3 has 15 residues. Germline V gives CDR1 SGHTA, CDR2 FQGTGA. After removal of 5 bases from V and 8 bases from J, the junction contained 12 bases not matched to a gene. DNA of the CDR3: TGTGCCAGCAGCCCCCGACAGGGCTCTTCTGAGCCCCAGCATTTT. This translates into CASSPRQGSSEPQHF.

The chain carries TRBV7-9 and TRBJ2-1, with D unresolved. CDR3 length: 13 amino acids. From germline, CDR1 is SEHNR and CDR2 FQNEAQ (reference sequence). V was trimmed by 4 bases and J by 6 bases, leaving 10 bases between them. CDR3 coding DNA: TGTGCCAGCAGCTCGCCTTCGAGCAATGAGCAGTTCTTC. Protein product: CASSSPSSNEQFF.

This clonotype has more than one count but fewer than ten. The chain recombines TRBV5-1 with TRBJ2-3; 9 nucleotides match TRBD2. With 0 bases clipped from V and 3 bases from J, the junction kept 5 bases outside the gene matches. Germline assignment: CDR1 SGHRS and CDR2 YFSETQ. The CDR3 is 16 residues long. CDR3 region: CASSLELAGKTDTQYF. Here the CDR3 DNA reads TGCGCCAGCAGCTTGGAGCTAGCGGGAAAAACAGATACGCAGTATTTT.

Written as DNA, the CDR3 is TGTGCCAGCAAGACGGCCGACGGAACCTACGAGCAGTACTTC. Translating it yields CASKTADGTYEQYF. The chain has TRBV6-5 and TRBJ2-7; the D is unclear. Germline V CDR1 and CDR2: MNHEY, SVGAGI. V lost 7 bases and J 2 bases, leaving 15 bases between the germline ends. This CDR3 is built from 14 residues.

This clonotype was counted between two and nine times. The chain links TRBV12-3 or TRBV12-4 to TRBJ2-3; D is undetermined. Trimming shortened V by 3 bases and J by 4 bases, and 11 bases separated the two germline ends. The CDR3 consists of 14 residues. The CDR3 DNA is TGTGCCAGCAGTTTGTTTTTAGGCCCAGATACGCAGTATTTT. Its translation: CASSLFLGPDTQYF.

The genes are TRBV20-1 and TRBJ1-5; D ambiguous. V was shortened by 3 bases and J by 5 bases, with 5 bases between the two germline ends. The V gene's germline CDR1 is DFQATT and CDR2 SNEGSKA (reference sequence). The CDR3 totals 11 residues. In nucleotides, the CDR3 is TGCAGTGCTAGGGCTGATCAGCCCCAGCATTTT. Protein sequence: CSARADQPQHF.

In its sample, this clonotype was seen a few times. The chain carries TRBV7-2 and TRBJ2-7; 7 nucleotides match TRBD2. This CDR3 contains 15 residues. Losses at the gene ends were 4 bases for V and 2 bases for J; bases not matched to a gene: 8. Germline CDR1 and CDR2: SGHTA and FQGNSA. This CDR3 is CASSSGGLNAYEQYF. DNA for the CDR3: TGTGCCAGCAGCTCGGGAGGACTTAATGCCTACGAGCAGTACTTC.

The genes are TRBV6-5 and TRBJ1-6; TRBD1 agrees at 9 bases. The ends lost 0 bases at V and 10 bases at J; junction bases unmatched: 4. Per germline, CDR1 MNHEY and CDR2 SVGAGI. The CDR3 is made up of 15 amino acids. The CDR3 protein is CASSYSTGGASPLHF. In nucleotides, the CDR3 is TGTGCCAGCAGTTACTCGACAGGGGGTGCCTCACCCCTCCACTTT.

The CDR3 bases are TGCAGTGCTGCCGACACACCTTCCTACAATGAGCAGTTCTTC. Protein product: CSAADTPSYNEQFF. J is TRBJ2-1 and V is TRBV20-1; D ambiguous. From germline, CDR1 is DFQATT and CDR2 SNEGSKA (reference sequence). The V end was cut by 5 bases, the J end by 1 base, with 12 bases between. This CDR3 contains 14 residues.

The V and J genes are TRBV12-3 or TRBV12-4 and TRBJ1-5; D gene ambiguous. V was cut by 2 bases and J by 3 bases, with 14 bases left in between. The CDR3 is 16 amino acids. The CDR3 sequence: CASSLTSTGSNQPQHF. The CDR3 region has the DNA TGTGCCAGCAGTTTAACCTCAACCGGGTCCAATCAGCCCCAGCATTTT.

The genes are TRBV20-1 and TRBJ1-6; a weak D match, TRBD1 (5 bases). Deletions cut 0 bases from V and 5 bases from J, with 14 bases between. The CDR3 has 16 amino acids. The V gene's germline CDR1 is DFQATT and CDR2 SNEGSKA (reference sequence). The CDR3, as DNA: TGCAGTGCTAGAGACTACCTCGCCAGGGATAATTCACCCCTCCACTTT. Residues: CSARDYLARDNSPLHF.

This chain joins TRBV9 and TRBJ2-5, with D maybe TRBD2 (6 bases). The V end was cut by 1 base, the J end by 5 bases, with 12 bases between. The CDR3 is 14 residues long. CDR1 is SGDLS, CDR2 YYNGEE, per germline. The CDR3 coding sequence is TGTGCCAGCAGCGTAACAGGACTAAGGGAGACCCAGTACTTC. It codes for CASSVTGLRETQYF.

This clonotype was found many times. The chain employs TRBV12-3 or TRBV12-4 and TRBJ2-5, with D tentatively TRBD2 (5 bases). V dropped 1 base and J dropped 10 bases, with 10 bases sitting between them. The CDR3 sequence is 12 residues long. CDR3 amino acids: CASSLVPEGQYF. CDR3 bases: TGTGCCAGCAGTTTAGTCCCCGAGGGCCAGTACTTC.

The CDR3 DNA reads as TGTGCCAGCATTCCCTTACGGGGCTCCTACAATGAGCAGTTCTTC. It translates to CASIPLRGSYNEQFF. This chain links TRBV12-3 or TRBV12-4 with TRBJ2-1; D is perhaps TRBD2 (5 bases). Trimming cost V 7 bases and J 0 bases, with 13 bases left between them. The CDR3 totals 15 residues.

Here the CDR3 reads CASRLVTAAYGYTF. DNA of the CDR3: TGCGCCAGCCGCCTAGTTACGGCGGCCTATGGCTACACCTTC. The chain employs TRBV5-1 and TRBJ1-2; D call uncertain. Per germline, CDR1 SGHRS and CDR2 YFSETQ. Trimming stripped 7 bases from V and 4 bases from J, with 17 bases between. The CDR3 runs to 14 residues.

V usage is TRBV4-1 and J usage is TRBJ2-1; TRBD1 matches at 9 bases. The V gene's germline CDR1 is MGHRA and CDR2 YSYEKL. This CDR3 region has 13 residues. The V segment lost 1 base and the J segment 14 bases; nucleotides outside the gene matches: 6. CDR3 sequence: CASSQGTGTGKFF. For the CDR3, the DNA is TGCGCCAGCAGCCAAGGGACCGGGACAGGGAAGTTCTTC.

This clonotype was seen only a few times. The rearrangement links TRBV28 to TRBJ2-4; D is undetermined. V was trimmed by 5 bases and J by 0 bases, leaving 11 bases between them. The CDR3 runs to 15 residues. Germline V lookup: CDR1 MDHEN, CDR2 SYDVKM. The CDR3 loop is CASSPLFLAKNIQYF. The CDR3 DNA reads TGTGCCAGCAGTCCGCTGTTTCTAGCCAAAAACATTCAGTACTTC. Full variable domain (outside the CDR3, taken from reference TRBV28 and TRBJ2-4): DVKVTQSSRYLVKRTGEKVFLECVQDMDHENMFWYRQDPGLGLRLIYFSYDVKMKEKGDIPEGYSVSREKKERFSLILESASTNQTSMYLCASSPLFLAKNIQYFGAGTRLSVL.

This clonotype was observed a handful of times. CDR3 protein: CASSLPEGVGYTF. CDR3 in DNA: TGTGCCAGCAGCTTGCCAGAGGGGGTTGGCTACACCTTC. This chain connects TRBV7-9 to TRBJ1-2; maybe TRBD1 (6 bases). The CDR3 sequence is 13 residues long. Per the germline V gene, CDR1 is SEHNR and CDR2 is FQNEAQ (reference sequence). Trimming stripped 3 bases from V and 7 bases from J, with 12 bases between.

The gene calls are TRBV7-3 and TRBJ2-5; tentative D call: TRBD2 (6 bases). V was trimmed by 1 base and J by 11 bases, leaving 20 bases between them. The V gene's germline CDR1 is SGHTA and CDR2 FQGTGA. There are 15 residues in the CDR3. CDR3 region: CASSLSGNTYNEQYF. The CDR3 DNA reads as TGTGCCAGCAGCTTAAGCGGGAATACCTACAATGAGCAGTACTTC.

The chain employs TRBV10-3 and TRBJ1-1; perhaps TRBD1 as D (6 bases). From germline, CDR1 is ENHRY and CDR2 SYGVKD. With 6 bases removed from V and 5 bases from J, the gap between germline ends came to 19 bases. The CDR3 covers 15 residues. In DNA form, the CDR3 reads TGTGCCATCAGGCGGGGGGGCAGGGAGGCTACTGAAGCTTTCTTT. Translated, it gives CAIRRGGREATEAFF.

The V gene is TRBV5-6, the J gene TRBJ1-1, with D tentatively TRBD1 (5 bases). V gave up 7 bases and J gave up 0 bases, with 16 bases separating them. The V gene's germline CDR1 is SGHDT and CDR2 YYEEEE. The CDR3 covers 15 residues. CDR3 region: CASQWRGWMNTEAFF. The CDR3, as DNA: TGTGCCAGCCAGTGGAGGGGATGGATGAACACTGAAGCTTTCTTT.

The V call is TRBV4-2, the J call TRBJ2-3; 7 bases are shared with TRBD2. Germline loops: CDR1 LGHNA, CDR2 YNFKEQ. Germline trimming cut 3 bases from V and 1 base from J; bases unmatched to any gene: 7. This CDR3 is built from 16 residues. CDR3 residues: CASSQYQAGGTDTQYF. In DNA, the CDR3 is TGTGCCAGCAGCCAGTATCAGGCGGGGGGCACAGATACGCAGTATTTT.

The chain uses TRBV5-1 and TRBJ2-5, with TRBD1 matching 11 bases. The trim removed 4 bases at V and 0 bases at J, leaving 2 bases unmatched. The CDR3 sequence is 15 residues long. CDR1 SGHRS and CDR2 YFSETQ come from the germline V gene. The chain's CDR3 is CASSRDRGYQETQYF. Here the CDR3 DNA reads TGCGCCAGCAGCCGGGACAGGGGGTACCAAGAGACCCAGTACTTC.

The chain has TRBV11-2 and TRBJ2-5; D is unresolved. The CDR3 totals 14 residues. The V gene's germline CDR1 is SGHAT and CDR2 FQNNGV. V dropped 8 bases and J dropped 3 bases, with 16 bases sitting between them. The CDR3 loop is CASRAAGQKETQYF. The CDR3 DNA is TGTGCCAGCCGTGCCGCCGGGCAAAAAGAGACCCAGTACTTC. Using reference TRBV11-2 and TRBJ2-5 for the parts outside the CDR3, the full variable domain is EAGVAQSPRYKIIEKRQSVAFWCNPISGHATLYWYQQILGQGPKLLIQFQNNGVVDDSQLPKDRFSAERLKGVDSTLKIQPAKLEDSAVYLCASRAAGQKETQYFGPGTRLLVL.

This CDR3 is CASGGTGLSANYGYTF. In nucleotides, the CDR3 is TGTGCCAGCGGTGGGACAGGCCTCTCTGCTAACTATGGCTACACCTTC. The rearrangement joins TRBV2 to TRBJ1-2; the match to TRBD1 covers 8 bases. V was clipped by 8 bases and J by 0 bases; unmatched bases: 11. The CDR3 length is 16 residues. Germline assignment: CDR1 SNHLY and CDR2 FYNNEI.

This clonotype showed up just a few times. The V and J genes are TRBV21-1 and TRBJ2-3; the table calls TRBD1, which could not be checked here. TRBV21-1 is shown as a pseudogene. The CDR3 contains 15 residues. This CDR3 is CAKMSVGHVTDTQYF. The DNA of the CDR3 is TGTGCCAAGATGTCCGTGGGGCATGTGACAGATACGCAGTATTTT.